In this sample, the clone carrying this TCR beta chain turned up a few times. Antigen specificity is unknown. The data are from a study of beta chain features in type 1 diabetes. Whole-study results and caveats: Shortening of TCRB CDR3s, moderate but significant, appeared in all four CD4+ subsets of Type 1 diabetes patients.

The CDR3 loop spans 13 amino acids. Germline V gene data show CDR1 as SEHNR and CDR2 as FQNEAQ (reference sequence). The V end was cut by 6 bases, the J end by 1 base, with 9 bases between. Every isolated RNA sample was fully reverse transcribed, so sequencing captured expressed TCRB transcripts. The assay was immunoSEQ multiplex PCR, and TCRdb's table has in-frame clones only and misses some. The sample carries 250,000 to 300,000 clones, more than 13% recorded once. This receptor was taken from a young man with type 1 diabetes. This rearrangement joins TRBV7-9 to TRBJ1-1, with D unresolved. Sequenced input: naive CD4+ T cells from blood. The CDR3 DNA follows: TGTGCCAGCAGGGGCCAGTCGAACACTGAAGCTTTCTTT. It yields the protein CASRGQSNTEAFF.